These 32 T cell receptor beta chains share one sample of origin, sequenced in a study of blood T cell repertoires in COVID-19. TCRdb's copy holds only in-frame clones and misses some; the assay was immunoSEQ multiplex PCR. The sample carries around 120,000 clones, 80% to 90% recorded once. Sequenced input: peripheral blood. Receptor source: a woman aged 80 or over with acute or convalescent COVID-19.

This sequence joins TRBV7-9 and TRBJ2-7; 9 bases map to TRBD1. The V segment lost 4 bases and the J segment 5 bases; nucleotides outside the gene matches: 9. Germline V lookup: CDR1 SEHNR, CDR2 FQNEAQ (reference sequence). The CDR3 covers 15 residues. CDR3: CASSYIQGARDEQYF. The CDR3 region has the DNA TGTGCCAGCAGCTACATACAGGGGGCGCGGGACGAGCAGTACTTC. Complete variable domain (other parts from reference TRBV7-9 and TRBJ2-7): DTGVSQNPRHKITKRGQNVTFRCDPISEHNRLYWYRQTLGQGPEFLTYFQNEAQLEKSRLLSDRFSAERPKGSFSTLEIQRTEQGDSAMYLCASSYIQGARDEQYFGPGTRLTVT.

This sequence joins TRBV13 and TRBJ2-5; 12 nucleotides match TRBD2. CDR3 size: 15 residues. Trimming removed 5 bases from V and 2 bases from J; junction bases left unmatched: 3. Per the germline V gene, CDR1 is PRHDT and CDR2 is FYEKMQ (reference sequence). CDR3 in DNA: TGTGCCAGCAGCGAGGGGACTAGCGGGCAAGAGACCCAGTACTTC. Its protein product is CASSEGTSGQETQYF. Using reference TRBV13 and TRBJ2-5 for the parts outside the CDR3, the full variable domain is AAGVIQSPRHLIKEKRETATLKCYPIPRHDTVYWYQQGPGQDPQFLISFYEKMQSDKGSIPDRFSAQQFSDYHSELNMSSLELGDSALYFCASSEGTSGQETQYFGPGTRLLVL.

The chain joins TRBV19 to TRBJ2-5, with 16 positions matching TRBD2. Looked up from germline, CDR1 is LNHDA and CDR2 is SQIVND (reference sequence). After removal of 8 bases from V and 2 bases from J, the junction contained 5 bases not matched to a gene. The CDR3 has 16 amino acids. For the CDR3, the DNA is TGTGCCAGTGGGACTAGCGGGGGGGTAGGGCAAGAGACCCAGTACTTC. Amino acid sequence: CASGTSGGVGQETQYF.

V gene TRBV5-1 combines with J gene TRBJ2-1; 9 bases are a match to TRBD2. The germline V gene has CDR1 SGHRS and CDR2 YFSETQ. J gave up 2 bases and V 0 bases, and 6 bases lay outside the gene matches. This CDR3 is built from 17 residues. The CDR3 sequence: CASSLGLAGNTYNEQFF. The CDR3 DNA follows: TGCGCCAGCAGCTTGGGGCTAGCGGGGAACACCTACAATGAGCAGTTCTTC.

V usage is TRBV5-6 and J usage is TRBJ1-5; 9 bases are shared with TRBD1. This CDR3 region has 15 residues. Germline-derived CDR1 and CDR2 are SGHDT and YYEEEE. The J segment lost 5 bases and the V segment lost 2 bases, leaving 5 bases of the junction unmatched. This CDR3 is CASSLGTGMYQPQHF. In nucleotides, the CDR3 is TGTGCCAGCAGCTTAGGGACAGGGATGTATCAGCCCCAGCATTTT.

The rearrangement uses TRBV7-2 and TRBJ2-1, with TRBD2 matching 8 bases. V lost 5 bases and J lost 7; bases outside the gene matches: 10. CDR1 and CDR2 (germline): SGHTA, FQGNSA. The CDR3 is 15 amino acids. The CDR3 protein is CASSTRRGGPNEQFF. The CDR3 bases are TGTGCCAGCAGCACTCGCCGGGGGGGGCCGAATGAGCAGTTCTTC.

J is TRBJ1-2 and V is TRBV28; the D is unclear. Germline V gene sequence: CDR1 MDHEN, CDR2 SYDVKM. The CDR3 runs to 11 residues. Trimming took off 5 bases at V and 5 bases at J, with 6 bases between the two ends. The CDR3 sequence is CASSRSYGYTF. The CDR3 bases are TGTGCCAGCAGTAGGAGTTATGGCTACACCTTC.

This rearrangement joins TRBV7-9 to TRBJ2-2; no clear D gene. This CDR3 is built from 16 residues. The germline V gene has CDR1 SEHNR and CDR2 FQNEAQ (reference sequence). The V and J ends lost 5 bases and 6 bases respectively, with 19 bases between them. The DNA for the CDR3 is TGTGCCAGCAGCGGAGTAAATCTACCCAGTCCCGGGGAGCTGTTTTTT. Residues: CASSGVNLPSPGELFF.

V gene TRBV30 combines with J gene TRBJ1-6, with D perhaps matching TRBD1 (6 bases). V was shortened by 1 base and J by 11 bases, with 12 bases between the two germline ends. The CDR3 has 13 residues. Per germline, CDR1 GTSNPN and CDR2 SVGIG (reference sequence). In nucleotides, the CDR3 is TGTGCCTGGAGTGGACAGGTCTCAGCACCCCTCCACTTT. This encodes CAWSGQVSAPLHF.

CDR3 coding DNA: TGTGCCAGCTCACCACGACAGGGCGGCAGGTATAACGAGCAGTACTTC. Translation gives CASSPRQGGRYNEQYF. V and J are TRBV18 and TRBJ2-7, with 7 bases lining up with TRBD1. The V gene's germline CDR1 is KGHSH and CDR2 LQKENI. The CDR3 is 16 amino acids. The V segment lost 1 base and the J segment 5 bases; nucleotides outside the gene matches: 11. The whole variable domain, remainder taken from reference TRBV18 and TRBJ2-7, is NAGVMQNPRHLVRRRGQEARLRCSPMKGHSHVYWYRQLPEEGLKFMVYLQKENIIDESGMPKERFSAEFPKEGPSILRIQQVVRGDSAAYFCASSPRQGGRYNEQYFGPGTRLTVT.

The V gene is TRBV3-1 (or the pseudogene TRBV3-2), the J gene TRBJ2-3, with TRBD2 matching over 7 bases. This CDR3 is 15 amino acids long. CDR1 and CDR2 from the germline V gene are LGHDT and YNNKEL (reference sequence). The V and J ends lost 2 bases and 6 bases, in that order; junction bases with no gene match: 8. The chain's CDR3 is CASSQFFPAGDTQYF. For the CDR3, the DNA is TGTGCCAGCAGCCAATTCTTCCCAGCGGGGGATACGCAGTATTTT.

CDR3 DNA: TGTGCCAGCAGCCCCCCGTACCAAGAGACCCAGTACTTC. This sequence encodes CASSPPYQETQYF. The chain joins TRBV3-1 (or the pseudogene TRBV3-2) to TRBJ2-5; D not certain. The length of the CDR3 is 13 residues. The germline gives CDR1 LGHDT, CDR2 YNNKEL (reference sequence). With 4 bases removed from V and 0 bases from J, the gap between germline ends came to 6 bases.

The rearrangement links TRBV19 to TRBJ1-6; TRBD1 agrees at 10 bases. The V and J ends lost 7 bases and 11 bases, in that order; junction bases with no gene match: 8. The CDR3 has 14 amino acids. CDR1 and CDR2 from the germline V gene are LNHDA and SQIVND (reference sequence). DNA of the CDR3: TGTGCCAGTACCGAGGGACAGGGGTATGCACCCCTCCACTTT. Encoded protein: CASTEGQGYAPLHF.

The chain is built from TRBV9 and TRBJ2-5, with TRBD2 matching 11 bases. This CDR3 is 21 amino acids long. Germline lookup yields CDR1 SGDLS and CDR2 YYNGEE. Unmatched junction bases numbered 16, after V lost 0 bases and J lost 0 bases. The DNA for the CDR3 is TGTGCCAGCAGCGTAGCTACTCGGACTAGCGGGCGTCAACCGTACCAAGAGACCCAGTACTTC. This translates into CASSVATRTSGRQPYQETQYF.

V usage is TRBV6-5 and J usage is TRBJ2-7, with 8 bases aligning to TRBD1. The CDR3 has 15 amino acids. Looked up from germline, CDR1 is MNHEY and CDR2 is SVGAGI. V shed 6 bases, J shed 2 bases, and the junction held 9 bases outside the gene matches. The CDR3, as DNA: TGTGCCAGCAGACCCGCAGGGGGCCCCACCTACGAGCAGTACTTC. Translating it yields CASRPAGGPTYEQYF.

In regard to this clone: A read error may produce the germline difference seen at one junction end. The rearrangement uses TRBV9 and TRBJ1-1; D ambiguous. Looked up from germline, CDR1 is SGDLS and CDR2 is YYNGEE. The CDR3 loop spans 12 amino acids. For the CDR3, the DNA is TGTGCCAGCAGCGTAAACGGTCCTGAGGCTTTCTTT. This translates into CASSVNGPEAFF. The full variable domain, its missing parts supplied by reference TRBV9 and TRBJ1-1, is DSGVTQTPKHLITATGQRVTLRCSPRSGDLSVYWYQQSLDQGLQFLIQYYNGEERAKGNILERFSAQQFPDLHSELNLSSLELGDSALYFCASSVNGPEAFFGQGTRLTVV.

J is TRBJ1-2 and V is TRBV27, with D tentatively TRBD1 (5 bases). V lost 8 bases and J lost 2, with 18 bases in between. Germline assignment: CDR1 MNHEY and CDR2 SMNVEV (reference sequence). The CDR3 is 15 amino acids. Here the CDR3 reads CASRNGGGGNYGYTF. The CDR3 coding sequence is TGTGCCAGCCGAAACGGTGGGGGGGGAAACTATGGCTACACCTTC.

The rearrangement joins TRBV10-3 to TRBJ2-3, with 14 bases identical to TRBD2. The V segment lost 6 bases and the J segment 1 base; nucleotides outside the gene matches: 0. The CDR3 has 15 amino acids. The germline gives CDR1 ENHRY, CDR2 SYGVKD. This CDR3 reads CAIRGLAGGTDTQYF. In nucleotides, the CDR3 is TGTGCCATCAGGGGACTAGCGGGGGGCACAGATACGCAGTATTTT.

The genes are TRBV2 and TRBJ1-5, with 8 bases lining up with TRBD1. Germline CDR1 and CDR2: SNHLY and FYNNEI. The CDR3 is 15 amino acids. The trim removed 0 bases at V and 4 bases at J, leaving 2 bases unmatched. CDR3 DNA sequence: TGTGCCAGCAGTGAAGCGGACAGGGCAAATCAGCCCCAGCATTTT. Protein product: CASSEADRANQPQHF.

The rearrangement links TRBV10-3 to TRBJ1-3; D is possibly TRBD1 (6 bases). The CDR3 runs to 14 residues. Germline-derived CDR1 and CDR2 are ENHRY and SYGVKD. V lost 7 bases and J 0 bases, leaving 10 bases between the germline ends. The CDR3 spells CAITTGLSGNTIYF. In nucleotides, the CDR3 is TGTGCCATCACTACAGGGCTCTCTGGAAACACCATATATTTT.

The chain joins TRBV9 to TRBJ1-6, with D uncertain. CDR1 is SGDLS, CDR2 YYNGEE, per germline. CDR3 length equals 14 residues. V was cut by 4 bases and J by 4 bases, with 9 bases left in between. Here the CDR3 reads CASSPQLYNSPLHF. DNA of the CDR3: TGTGCCAGCAGCCCTCAGTTGTATAATTCACCCCTCCACTTT.

V is TRBV19 and J is TRBJ2-7, with D tentatively TRBD1 (5 bases). The CDR3 has 14 amino acids. Germline V gene data show CDR1 as LNHDA and CDR2 as SQIVND (reference sequence). V was trimmed by 3 bases and J by 7 bases, leaving 16 bases between them. CDR3 nucleotide sequence: TGTGCCAGTAGTATGGGGCGAACGTTGGGGGAGCAGTACTTC. Its protein product is CASSMGRTLGEQYF. Variable domain in full (rest from reference TRBV19 and TRBJ2-7): DGGITQSPKYLFRKEGQNVTLSCEQNLNHDAMYWYRQDPGQGLRLIYYSQIVNDFQKGDIAEGYSVSREKKESFPLTVTSAQKNPTAFYLCASSMGRTLGEQYFGPGTRLTVT.

A single count supports this clone. The J gene is TRBJ2-7, the V gene TRBV6-4; 7 nucleotides agree with TRBD2. V was pared by 6 bases and J by 5 bases, with 4 bases of the junction left unmatched. This CDR3 has 12 residues. CDR1 is MRHNA and CDR2 is SNTAGT in the germline V gene. CDR3 residues: CASRGGSHEQYF. The DNA of the CDR3 is TGTGCCAGCAGGGGGGGGTCCCACGAGCAGTACTTC.

The chain uses TRBV10-1 and TRBJ2-1; 8 nucleotides agree with TRBD2. Germline values: CDR1 WNHNN, CDR2 SYGVQD (reference sequence). The trim removed 4 bases at V and 3 bases at J, leaving 5 bases unmatched. The CDR3 loop spans 15 amino acids. This CDR3 is CASSGSGGSYNEQFF. CDR3 DNA: TGCGCCAGCAGTGGGAGCGGGGGTAGCTACAATGAGCAGTTCTTC.

The chain links TRBV5-1 to TRBJ2-5; 9 positions match TRBD2. This CDR3 region has 15 residues. The germline V gene encodes CDR1 SGHRS and CDR2 YFSETQ. V shed 3 bases and J 5 bases; nucleotides not matched to a gene: 8. CDR3 amino acids: CASSSMRGGPETQYF. The CDR3 DNA follows: TGCGCCAGCAGCTCTATGCGGGGGGGCCCCGAGACCCAGTACTTC.

The rearrangement links TRBV7-9 to TRBJ1-2; 8 positions agree with TRBD1. The CDR3 consists of 16 residues. From germline, CDR1 is SEHNR and CDR2 FQNEAQ (reference sequence). After removal of 5 bases from V and 4 bases from J, the junction contained 12 bases not matched to a gene. This chain's CDR3 is CASSAPGQGGAYGYTF. The CDR3, as DNA: TGTGCCAGCAGCGCCCCCGGACAGGGTGGGGCCTATGGCTACACCTTC.

This sequence joins TRBV5-1 and TRBJ2-7, with TRBD1 identical over 8 bases. This CDR3 region has 15 residues. The V gene end was trimmed by 4 bases and the J gene end by 3 bases; junction bases not matched to a gene: 9. Germline-derived CDR1 and CDR2 are SGHRS and YFSETQ. Written as DNA, the CDR3 is TGCGCCAGCAGCCCGTCGGGACAGGTGAACTACGAGCAGTACTTC. As protein: CASSPSGQVNYEQYF. Supplemented by reference TRBV5-1 and TRBJ2-7, the full variable domain reads KAGVTQTPRYLIKTRGQQVTLSCSPISGHRSVSWYQQTPGQGLQFLFEYFSETQRNKGNFPGRFSGRQFSNSRSEMNVSTLELGDSALYLCASSPSGQVNYEQYFGPGTRLTVT.

The CDR3: CASSEGPRTGGGNTEAFF. The CDR3 region has the DNA TGTGCCAGCAGTGAAGGGCCCCGGACAGGGGGCGGGAACACTGAAGCTTTCTTT. This rearrangement joins TRBV6-1 to TRBJ1-1; TRBD1 matches at 11 bases. This CDR3 region has 18 residues. The J segment lost 1 base and the V segment lost 1 base, leaving 8 bases of the junction unmatched. Germline CDR1 is MNHNS and CDR2 is SASEGT.

The CDR3 bases are TGTGCCAGCAGCCCGTCAATTCGGTCTGGAAACACCATATATTTT. It specifies CASSPSIRSGNTIYF. The J gene is TRBJ1-3, the V gene TRBV7-2; D is undetermined. V was trimmed by 5 bases and J by 1 base, leaving 12 bases between them. Germline V gene lookup returns CDR1 SGHTA and CDR2 FQGNSA. The CDR3 covers 15 residues.

The chain couples TRBV19 to TRBJ1-1; maybe TRBD1 (6 bases). V lost 4 bases, J lost 5 bases, and 11 bases lay in between. This CDR3 contains 13 residues. CDR1 is LNHDA and CDR2 is SQIVND in the germline V gene (reference sequence). DNA of the CDR3: TGTGCCAGTAGTAAACAGGGCTGGACTGAAGCTTTCTTT. This translates into CASSKQGWTEAFF.

The CDR3 region has the DNA TGTGCCACCAGCAGAGATATCAGGGGGGAAGAGCAGTACTTC. It translates to CATSRDIRGEEQYF. This chain uses TRBV15 with TRBJ2-7; TRBD1 might be the D (7 bases). The CDR3 loop spans 14 amino acids. V gave up 0 bases and J gave up 7 bases, with 13 bases separating them. The germline CDR1 and CDR2 sequences are LNHNV and YYDKDF (reference sequence).

CDR3 amino acids: CASSSGLGIEQYF. The CDR3 DNA follows: TGTGCCAGCAGTTCAGGGTTAGGGATCGAGCAGTACTTC. The chain combines TRBV27 with TRBJ2-7; D possibly corresponds to TRBD1 (5 bases). With 4 bases removed from V and 6 bases from J, the gap between germline ends came to 13 bases. The CDR3 is 13 residues long. Germline lookup yields CDR1 MNHEY and CDR2 SMNVEV (reference sequence).